The 23 T cell receptor beta chains listed next were all sequenced from one sample in a study of T cells expressing NK-cell markers. TCRdb reworked the 5' RACE reads into one entry per CDR3 protein, no DNA. This sample contains approximately 440,000 distinct CDR3 sequences. Sequences were obtained from blood T cells: a sorted CD56 or NKG2C T cell subset, CD4+ or CD8+ T cells, or bulk PBMC T cells (not recorded which). These receptors all stem from a woman aged 45-65 years in good health.

V gene TRBV11-2 combines with J gene TRBJ2-1; without DNA, the TCRdb call of TRBD1 cannot be checked. The CDR3 runs to 16 residues. Looked up from germline, CDR1 is SGHAT and CDR2 is FQNNGV. Here the CDR3 reads CASSSLDRARGNEQFF.

V usage is TRBV5-1 and J usage is TRBJ1-3; TCRdb picks TRBD1, but there is no DNA to check that call. CDR1 and CDR2 (germline): SGHRS, YFSETQ. CDR3 size: 15 residues. CDR3 region: CASSPGDISGNTIYF.

V and J are TRBV5-1 and TRBJ2-1. There are 14 residues in the CDR3. Germline V gene lookup returns CDR1 SGHRS and CDR2 YFSETQ. The CDR3 reads CASSFFRVSNEQFF.

V and J are TRBV3-1 and TRBJ2-3. Germline V lookup: CDR1 LGHDT, CDR2 YNNKEL (reference sequence). CDR3 length equals 14 residues. The CDR3: CASSTRLATDTQYF.

The CDR3 loop is CASSLSGRVWNTQYF. The V call is TRBV11-3, the J call TRBJ2-3; TCRdb selects TRBD2, and the lack of DNA leaves this call unchecked. This CDR3 is built from 15 residues. Germline-derived CDR1 and CDR2 are SGHNT and YENEEA.

The chain carries TRBV30 and TRBJ2-3. Germline assignment: CDR1 GTSNPN and CDR2 SVGIG (reference sequence). CDR3 length equals 15 residues. Here the CDR3 reads CAWSVRKPAADTQYF.

J is TRBJ2-5 and V is TRBV28. CDR3 length: 13 amino acids. Per germline, CDR1 MDHEN and CDR2 SYDVKM. The CDR3 spells CASSLWRDETQYF.

The chain employs TRBV15 and TRBJ2-1; with no DNA, the TCRdb D assignment of TRBD1 cannot be verified. Germline V gene data show CDR1 as LNHNV and CDR2 as YYDKDF (reference sequence). The CDR3 is made up of 17 amino acids. CDR3: CATSREGGGAFYNEQFF.

The chain links TRBV12-3 or TRBV12-4 to TRBJ2-1; TCRdb proposes TRBD2, but this gene call is untestable without DNA. The CDR3 is made up of 15 amino acids. This CDR3 is CASSFQGSGGDEQFF.

The chain couples TRBV12-3 or TRBV12-4 to TRBJ2-3. The CDR3 runs to 14 residues. The CDR3 sequence: CASSPSWVTDTQYF.

The chain recombines TRBV5-4 with TRBJ2-7; no DNA is available, so the TRBD1 call from TCRdb remains unchecked. Per the germline V gene, CDR1 is SGHNT and CDR2 is YYREEE (reference sequence). The CDR3 is made up of 12 amino acids. The CDR3 here is CASSPDPPVQYF.

The gene calls are TRBV12-3 or TRBV12-4 and TRBJ2-2. The CDR3 spans 16 residues. CDR3 region: CASSLRLAEVTGELFF.

The V gene is TRBV9, the J gene TRBJ2-7; TCRdb gives TRBD1 as the D gene, but with no DNA this cannot be confirmed. The CDR3 covers 15 residues. The germline V gene has CDR1 SGDLS and CDR2 YYNGEE. The CDR3 is CASSGNGGAWYEQYF.

This chain joins TRBV29-1 and TRBJ2-7; TCRdb's D call of TRBD2 is untestable without DNA. This CDR3 is 13 amino acids long. In germline, CDR1 is SQVTM, CDR2 ANQGSEA. This chain's CDR3 is CSVGSGPAYEQYF.

The chain links TRBV24-1 to TRBJ1-2. Germline values: CDR1 KGHDR, CDR2 SFDVKD. The CDR3 is 12 amino acids. This CDR3 reads CATSVGGFGYTF.

This chain links TRBV15 with TRBJ1-1; checking the TCRdb D call of TRBD1 is not possible without DNA. CDR1 is LNHNV, CDR2 YYDKDF, per germline (reference sequence). This CDR3 contains 15 residues. The CDR3 here is CATSSRGTVNTEAFF.

This chain uses TRBV5-1 with TRBJ1-1; no DNA is available, so the TRBD1 call from TCRdb remains unchecked. The length of the CDR3 is 13 residues. The germline CDR1 and CDR2 sequences are SGHRS and YFSETQ. The CDR3: CASRRDVVTEAFF. The entire variable domain, with the rest obtained from reference TRBV5-1 and TRBJ1-1, is as follows: KAGVTQTPRYLIKTRGQQVTLSCSPISGHRSVSWYQQTPGQGLQFLFEYFSETQRNKGNFPGRFSGRQFSNSRSEMNVSTLELGDSALYLCASRRDVVTEAFFGQGTRLTVV.

J is TRBJ2-1 and V is TRBV5-1; with no DNA, the TCRdb D assignment of TRBD2 cannot be verified. CDR1 is SGHRS and CDR2 is YFSETQ in the germline V gene. The CDR3 is 20 amino acids. CDR3 sequence reads: CASSLARGTSGKVGDNEQFF.

CDR3: CASRVSGSYNEQFF. The chain has TRBV5-1 and TRBJ2-1. The CDR3 sequence is 14 residues long. CDR1 and CDR2 from the germline V gene are SGHRS and YFSETQ.

The chain joins TRBV7-3 to TRBJ1-2; TCRdb's D call, TRBD1, is unchecked because there is no DNA. Germline CDR1 SGHTA, CDR2 FQGTGA. This CDR3 contains 14 residues. The CDR3 reads CASSLKRGGDGYTF.

The V gene is TRBV6-2 or TRBV6-3, the J gene TRBJ2-5; the TCRdb call, TRBD2, lacks DNA for checking. The CDR3 totals 14 residues. Germline-derived CDR1 and CDR2 are MNHEY and SVGEGT. CDR3 sequence: CASSRSGRSETQYF.

The rearrangement links TRBV6-1 to TRBJ1-1; TCRdb proposes TRBD1, but this gene call is untestable without DNA. Germline V lookup: CDR1 MNHNS, CDR2 SASEGT. The CDR3 covers 16 residues. CDR3 region: CASRNTGMGSQVEAFF.

The V call is TRBV5-1, the J call TRBJ2-2; TCRdb indicates TRBD1, and absent DNA this call remains unverified. CDR3 length equals 13 residues. Germline assignment: CDR1 SGHRS and CDR2 YFSETQ. The CDR3 sequence is CASKRQGTGELFF.